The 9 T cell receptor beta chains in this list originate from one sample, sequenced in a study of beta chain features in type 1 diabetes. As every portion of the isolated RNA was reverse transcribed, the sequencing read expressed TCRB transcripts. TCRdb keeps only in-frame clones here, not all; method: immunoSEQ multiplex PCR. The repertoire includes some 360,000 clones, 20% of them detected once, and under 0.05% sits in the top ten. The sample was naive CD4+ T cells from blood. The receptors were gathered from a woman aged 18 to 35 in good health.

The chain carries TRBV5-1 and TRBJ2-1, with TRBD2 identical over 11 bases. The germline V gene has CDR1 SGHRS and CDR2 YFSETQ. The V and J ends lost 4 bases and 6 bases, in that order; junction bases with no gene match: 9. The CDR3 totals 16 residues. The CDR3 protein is CASSLATSGSINEQFF. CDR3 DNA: TGCGCCAGCAGCCTTGCCACTAGCGGGAGCATCAATGAGCAGTTCTTC.

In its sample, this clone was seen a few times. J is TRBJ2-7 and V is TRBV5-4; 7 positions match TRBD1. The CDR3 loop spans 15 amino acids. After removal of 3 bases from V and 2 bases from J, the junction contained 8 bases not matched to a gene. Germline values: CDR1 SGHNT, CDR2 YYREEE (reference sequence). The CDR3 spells CASSSGQAITYEQYF. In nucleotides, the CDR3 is TGTGCCAGCAGCTCCGGACAGGCGATAACCTACGAGCAGTACTTC.

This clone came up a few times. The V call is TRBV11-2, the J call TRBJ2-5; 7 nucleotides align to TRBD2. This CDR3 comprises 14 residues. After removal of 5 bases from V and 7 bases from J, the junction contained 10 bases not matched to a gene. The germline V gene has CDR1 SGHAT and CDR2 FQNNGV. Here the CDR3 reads CASSPERGGGTQYF. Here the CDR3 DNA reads TGTGCCAGCAGCCCTGAGCGGGGCGGAGGGACCCAGTACTTC.

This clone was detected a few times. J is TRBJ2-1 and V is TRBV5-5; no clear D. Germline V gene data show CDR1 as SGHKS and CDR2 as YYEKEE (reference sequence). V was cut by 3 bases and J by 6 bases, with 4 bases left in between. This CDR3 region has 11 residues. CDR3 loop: CASSSLNEQFF. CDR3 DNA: TGTGCCAGCAGCTCCCTCAATGAGCAGTTCTTC.

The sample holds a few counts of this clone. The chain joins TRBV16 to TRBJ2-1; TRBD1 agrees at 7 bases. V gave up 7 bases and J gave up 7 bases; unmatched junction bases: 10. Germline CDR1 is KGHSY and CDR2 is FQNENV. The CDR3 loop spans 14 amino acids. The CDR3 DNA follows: TGTGCCAGCACCGGGACCAACAGGGGTAATGAGCAGTTCTTC. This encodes CASTGTNRGNEQFF.

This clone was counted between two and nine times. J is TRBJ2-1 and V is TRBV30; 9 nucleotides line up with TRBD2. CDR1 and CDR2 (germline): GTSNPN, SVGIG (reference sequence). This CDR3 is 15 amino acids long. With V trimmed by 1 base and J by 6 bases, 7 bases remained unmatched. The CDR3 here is CAWSGWSGGSNEQFF. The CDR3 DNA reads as TGTGCCTGGAGTGGGTGGAGCGGGGGGTCCAATGAGCAGTTCTTC.

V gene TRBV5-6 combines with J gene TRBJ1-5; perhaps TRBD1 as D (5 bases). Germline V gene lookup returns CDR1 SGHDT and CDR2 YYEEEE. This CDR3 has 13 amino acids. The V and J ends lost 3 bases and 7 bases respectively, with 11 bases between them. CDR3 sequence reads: CASSWGDLQPQHF. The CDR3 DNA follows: TGTGCCAGCAGCTGGGGGGACCTCCAGCCCCAGCATTTT.

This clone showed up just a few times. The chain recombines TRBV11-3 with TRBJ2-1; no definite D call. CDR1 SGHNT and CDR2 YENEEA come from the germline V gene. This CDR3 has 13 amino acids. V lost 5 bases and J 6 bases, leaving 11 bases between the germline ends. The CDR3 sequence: CASSPEVFNEQFF. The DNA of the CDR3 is TGTGCCAGCAGCCCAGAAGTCTTCAATGAGCAGTTCTTC.

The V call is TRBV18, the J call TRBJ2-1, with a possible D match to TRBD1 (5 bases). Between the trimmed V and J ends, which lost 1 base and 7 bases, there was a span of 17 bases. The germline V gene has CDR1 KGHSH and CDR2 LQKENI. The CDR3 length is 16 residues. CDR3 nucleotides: TGTGCCAGCTCACCACGGGCAGGGCGTCTTCCGAATGAGCAGTTCTTC. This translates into CASSPRAGRLPNEQFF.